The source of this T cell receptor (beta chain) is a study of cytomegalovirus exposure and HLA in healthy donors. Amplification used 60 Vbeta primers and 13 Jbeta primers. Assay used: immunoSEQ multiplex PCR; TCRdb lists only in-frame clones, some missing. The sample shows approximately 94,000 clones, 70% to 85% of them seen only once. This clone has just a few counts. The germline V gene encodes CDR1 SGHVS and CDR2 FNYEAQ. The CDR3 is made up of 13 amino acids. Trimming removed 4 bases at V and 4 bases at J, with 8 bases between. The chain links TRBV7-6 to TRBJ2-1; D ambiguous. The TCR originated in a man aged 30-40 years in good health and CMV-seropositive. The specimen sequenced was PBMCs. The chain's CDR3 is CASSYQTYNEQFF. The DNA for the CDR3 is TGTGCCAGCAGCTACCAAACATACAATGAGCAGTTCTTC.